Shown below are 24 T cell receptor beta chains from a single sample sequenced in a study of identifying expanded T cells in peripheral blood. Only in-frame clones appear in the TCRdb table, and some are missing; sequencing was by immunoSEQ multiplex PCR. The sample holds roughly 75,000 clones, roughly 88% seen once. What was sequenced was blood. These receptors all stem from a person between 18 and 70 years old in good health.

The rearrangement links TRBV7-9 to TRBJ2-1, with 8 bases that match TRBD2. V was pared by 2 bases and J by 6 bases, with 12 bases of the junction left unmatched. The CDR3 extends over 17 amino acids. Germline V lookup: CDR1 SEHNR, CDR2 FQNEAQ (reference sequence). In DNA form, the CDR3 reads TGTGCCAGCAGCTTACCATCGAGCGGGAGTCAGATCAATGAGCAGTTCTTC. Residues: CASSLPSSGSQINEQFF.

This rearrangement joins TRBV9 to TRBJ1-3; weak D call: TRBD1 (6 bases). This CDR3 region has 15 residues. V was trimmed by 3 bases and J by 3 bases, leaving 13 bases between them. Germline-derived CDR1 and CDR2 are SGDLS and YYNGEE. DNA of the CDR3: TGTGCCAGCAGCGAATCAGGGGTACTTGGAAACACCATATATTTT. The encoded protein is CASSESGVLGNTIYF.

Points on this clone: Other nucleotide sequences from this sample produce the same CDR3. The chain couples TRBV5-1 to TRBJ2-7; a possible D gene is TRBD2 (5 bases). Trimming shortened V by 0 bases and J by 4 bases, and 14 bases separated the two germline ends. CDR1 is SGHRS and CDR2 is YFSETQ in the germline V gene. CDR3 length equals 15 residues. The CDR3 DNA sequence: TGCGCCAGCAGCTTGGCCGGGGTAAGGGATTACGAGCAGTACTTC. Protein sequence: CASSLAGVRDYEQYF.

The rearrangement uses TRBV13 and TRBJ2-3; D is possibly TRBD1 (8 bases). The length of the CDR3 is 17 residues. Trimming removed 2 bases from V and 3 bases from J, with 18 bases in between. The germline V gene has CDR1 PRHDT and CDR2 FYEKMQ (reference sequence). In DNA form, the CDR3 reads TGTGCCAGCAGCTTAACAGGGGGGGGGCAACGGACAGATACGCAGTATTTT. This codes for CASSLTGGGQRTDTQYF.

V and J are TRBV7-2 and TRBJ2-5; D might be TRBD2 (6 bases). The CDR3 consists of 13 residues. The V and J ends lost 5 bases and 5 bases respectively, with 12 bases between them. Germline V gene sequence: CDR1 SGHTA, CDR2 FQGNSA. Here the CDR3 DNA reads TGTGCCAGCAGCCGGGGACTGCGGGAGACCCAGTACTTC. It specifies CASSRGLRETQYF.

The chain recombines TRBV5-4 with TRBJ2-4, with no clear D. The germline V gene encodes CDR1 SGHNT and CDR2 YYREEE (reference sequence). Trimming pared 0 bases from V and 8 bases from J, leaving 9 bases between. This CDR3 is built from 13 residues. The CDR3 sequence: CASSLDGIDIQYF. The CDR3 bases are TGTGCCAGCAGCTTGGATGGTATTGACATTCAGTACTTC.

This rearrangement joins TRBV6-5 to TRBJ2-1, with 9 positions matching TRBD1. Trimming took 9 bases from V and 2 from J; bases not matched to a gene: 8. Germline V CDR1 and CDR2: MNHEY, SVGAGI. The CDR3 spans 15 residues. The CDR3 region is CASTPTGGAYNEQFF. CDR3 in DNA: TGTGCCAGTACACCTACAGGGGGCGCCTACAATGAGCAGTTCTTC.

The rearrangement uses TRBV6-5 and TRBJ1-2, with 10 nucleotides matching TRBD1. Trimming at V came to 6 bases and at J to 7 bases, leaving 8 bases not matched to a gene. The V gene's germline CDR1 is MNHEY and CDR2 SVGAGI. This CDR3 is built from 14 residues. In DNA form, the CDR3 reads TGTGCCAGCAGAAGACAGGGGGCGCAGTTTGGCTACACCTTC. Protein sequence: CASRRQGAQFGYTF.

J is TRBJ2-1 and V is TRBV6-6; 9 nucleotides line up with TRBD2. The CDR3 is 15 amino acids. Germline loops: CDR1 MNHNY, CDR2 SVGAGI (reference sequence). The ends lost 2 bases at V and 9 bases at J; junction bases unmatched: 8. The CDR3 bases are TGTGCCAGCAGTTACCACTTTGGACTAGCGATTGAGCAGTTCTTC. This encodes CASSYHFGLAIEQFF.

V usage is TRBV5-1 and J usage is TRBJ2-3; TRBD2 aligns across 8 bases. Germline CDR1 reads SGHRS; CDR2 reads YFSETQ. Germline trimming cut 0 bases from V and 0 bases from J; bases unmatched to any gene: 3. The CDR3 is 16 amino acids. The CDR3: CASSLGGGTSTDTQYF. As DNA, the CDR3 is TGCGCCAGCAGCTTGGGCGGGGGGACTAGCACAGATACGCAGTATTTT.

J is TRBJ2-3 and V is TRBV7-2, with D possibly matching TRBD1 (6 bases). V lost 6 bases to trimming and J lost 4 bases, with 8 bases between them. CDR3 size: 12 residues. Germline V gives CDR1 SGHTA, CDR2 FQGNSA. Written as DNA, the CDR3 is TGTGCCAGCAGTTACAGGGCAGATACGCAGTATTTT. Encoded protein: CASSYRADTQYF. Looking up the rest from reference TRBV7-2 and TRBJ2-3 gives the full variable domain: GAGVSQSPSNKVTEKGKDVELRCDPISGHTALYWYRQSLGQGLEFLIYFQGNSAPDKSGLPSDRFSAERTGGSVSTLTIQRTQQEDSAVYLCASSYRADTQYFGPGTRLTVL.

This sequence joins TRBV18 and TRBJ2-5; the match to TRBD2 covers 11 bases. Trimming removed 5 bases from V and 2 bases from J; junction bases left unmatched: 4. Germline lookup yields CDR1 KGHSH and CDR2 LQKENI. This CDR3 is built from 15 residues. The CDR3 region is CASSTRLAGQETQYF. CDR3 DNA sequence: TGTGCCAGCTCAACCCGACTAGCGGGACAAGAGACCCAGTACTTC.

The genes are TRBV7-2 and TRBJ2-1; 7 bases fit TRBD2. Trimming took 6 bases from V and 4 from J; bases not matched to a gene: 9. The CDR3 runs 15 residues. Germline lookup yields CDR1 SGHTA and CDR2 FQGNSA. This chain's CDR3 is CASRPPGGGYNEQFF. The CDR3 region has the DNA TGTGCCAGCAGACCCCCTGGGGGGGGATACAATGAGCAGTTCTTC.

The chain couples TRBV15 to TRBJ2-6; no definite D call. The germline V and J ends were trimmed by 0 bases and 0 bases, with 3 bases remaining between them. CDR3 length: 15 amino acids. CDR1 is LNHNV, CDR2 YYDKDF, per germline (reference sequence). In DNA, the CDR3 is TGTGCCACCAGCAGAGATGGCTCTGGGGCCAACGTCCTGACTTTC. It specifies CATSRDGSGANVLTF.

The chain carries TRBV11-1 and TRBJ1-1, with D unresolved. This CDR3 spans 14 amino acids. V was cut by 4 bases and J by 0 bases, with 9 bases left in between. Germline V CDR1 and CDR2: SGHAT, FQDESV (reference sequence). The CDR3: CASSSRAMNTEAFF. The CDR3 nucleotides read TGTGCCAGCAGCTCACGTGCCATGAACACTGAAGCTTTCTTT.

This clone was seen a single time. This chain links TRBV6-6 with TRBJ2-7; weak D call: TRBD1 (5 bases). CDR3 length: 13 residues. Trimming removed 2 bases at V and 1 base at J, with 6 bases between. Looked up from germline, CDR1 is MNHNY and CDR2 is SVGAGI (reference sequence). In DNA, the CDR3 is TGTGCCAGCAGTTACGCAGGGTCCTACGAGCAGTACTTC. Translation gives CASSYAGSYEQYF.

This clone appeared once. The gene calls are TRBV7-2 and TRBJ2-5; possibly TRBD2 for D (6 bases). Germline V gene data show CDR1 as SGHTA and CDR2 as FQGNSA. This CDR3 region has 13 residues. V gave up 1 base and J gave up 7 bases, with 10 bases separating them. CDR3 loop: CASSLVPEGTQYF. The CDR3 coding sequence is TGTGCCAGCAGCTTAGTCCCGGAGGGGACCCAGTACTTC.

The chain recombines TRBV7-6 with TRBJ2-2; D gene unclear. The CDR3 runs 14 residues. The V end lost 5 bases, the J end lost 1 base, and 8 bases lay between the germline ends. Germline V gene sequence: CDR1 SGHVS, CDR2 FNYEAQ. CDR3 DNA sequence: TGTGCCAGCAGCCGACCGCAGAACACCGGGGAGCTGTTTTTT. This sequence encodes CASSRPQNTGELFF.

The chain combines TRBV6-6 with TRBJ2-2, with TRBD1 matching over 8 bases. Germline trimming cut 6 bases from V and 3 bases from J; bases unmatched to any gene: 3. This CDR3 spans 14 amino acids. Germline CDR1 is MNHNY and CDR2 is SVGAGI (reference sequence). CDR3 DNA sequence: TGTGCCAGCAGCCTGGGACAGGACACCGGGGAGCTGTTTTTT. It yields the protein CASSLGQDTGELFF.

This clone was counted a single time. This sequence joins TRBV9 and TRBJ1-4; D is undetermined. CDR1 and CDR2 from the germline V gene are SGDLS and YYNGEE. V lost 2 bases, J lost 8 bases, and 13 bases lay in between. The CDR3 extends over 14 amino acids. The CDR3 DNA follows: TGTGCCAGCAGCGTGTCGGGCAGCGTGGAAAAACTGTTTTTT. Its protein product is CASSVSGSVEKLFF.

The chain is built from TRBV2 and TRBJ1-6, with TRBD1 matching over 7 bases. The germline CDR1 and CDR2 sequences are SNHLY and FYNNEI. J gave up 4 bases and V 7 bases, and 1 base lay outside the gene matches. The CDR3 consists of 13 residues. CDR3 coding DNA: TGTGCCAGCAAGGGACAGTATAATTCACCCCTCCACTTT. The encoded protein is CASKGQYNSPLHF.

V is TRBV18 and J is TRBJ2-5; 12 bases match TRBD1. CDR3 length: 18 residues. The germline V gene has CDR1 KGHSH and CDR2 LQKENI. With V trimmed by 3 bases and J by 5 bases, 13 bases remained unmatched. This CDR3 reads CASSPSPGQGAPRETQYF. In DNA, the CDR3 is TGTGCCAGCTCACCCTCCCCGGGACAGGGGGCACCCCGGGAGACCCAGTACTTC.

J is TRBJ2-3 and V is TRBV6-5; unclear D gene. The CDR3 runs 14 residues. Germline lookup yields CDR1 MNHEY and CDR2 SVGAGI. Between the trimmed V and J ends, which lost 7 bases and 3 bases, there was a span of 14 bases. The DNA of the CDR3 is TGTGCCAGCACAACTTCCGTGGAAACAGATACGCAGTATTTT. Protein product: CASTTSVETDTQYF.

The rearrangement uses TRBV30 and TRBJ1-2, with 8 bases identical to TRBD1. The trim removed 0 bases at V and 3 bases at J, leaving 3 bases unmatched. The CDR3 has 14 amino acids. Germline V gene sequence: CDR1 GTSNPN, CDR2 SVGIG (reference sequence). The CDR3 sequence is CAWSVKDRDYGYTF. The CDR3 bases are TGTGCCTGGAGTGTAAAGGACAGGGACTATGGCTACACCTTC.